Sequencing of this TCR beta chain was carried out in a study of human T cells and chemical hapten exposure. Study-level information: Weekly scalp doses of diphenylcyclopropenone were given to patients during the roughly 25-week study. It was small differences in pooled library volume that mainly caused per-sample TCR yields to vary.

V was cut by 6 bases and J by 2 bases, with 12 bases left in between. The CDR3 has 14 residues. The V gene's germline CDR1 is SGHTA and CDR2 FQGNSA. Described time point: patch test 2, 6 weeks after DPC sensitization. Treatment defined: therapeutic diphenylcyclopropenone sensitization with weekly scalp DPC. Unique molecular identifiers were attached to individual cDNA molecules within the library. In TCRdb, the RACE reads were re-called with MiXCR into one record per CDR3 protein. The table has over 40,000 distinct CDR3 sequences, 3.3% seen once. A few counts support this clonotype. The receptor was derived from a man aged 40-49 years with alopecia areata. Some clones in this sample may be carry-over from other donors' samples. Specimen: whole blood, collected in connection with sensitization to the hapten diphenylcyclopropenone (DPC). The rearrangement uses TRBV7-2 and TRBJ2-3, with a weak D call TRBD2 (6 bases). Here the CDR3 DNA reads TGTGCCAGCAGGCGGGACCCTAACACAGATACGCAGTATTTT. Protein product: CASRRDPNTDTQYF.